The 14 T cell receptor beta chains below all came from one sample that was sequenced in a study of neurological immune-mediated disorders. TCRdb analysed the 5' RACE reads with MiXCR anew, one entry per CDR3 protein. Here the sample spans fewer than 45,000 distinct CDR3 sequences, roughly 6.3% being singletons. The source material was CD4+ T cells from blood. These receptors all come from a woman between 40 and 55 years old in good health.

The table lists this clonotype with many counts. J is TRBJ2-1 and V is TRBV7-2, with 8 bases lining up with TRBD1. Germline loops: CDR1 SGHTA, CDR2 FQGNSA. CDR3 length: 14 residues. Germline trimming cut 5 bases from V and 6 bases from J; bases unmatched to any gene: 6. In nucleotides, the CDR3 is TGTGCCAGCAGCGGAGGACAGGGTTCCAATGAGCAGTTCTTC. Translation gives CASSGGQGSNEQFF. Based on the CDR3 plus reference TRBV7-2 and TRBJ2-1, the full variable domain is GAGVSQSPSNKVTEKGKDVELRCDPISGHTALYWYRQSLGQGLEFLIYFQGNSAPDKSGLPSDRFSAERTGGSVSTLTIQRTQQEDSAVYLCASSGGQGSNEQFFGPGTRLTVL.

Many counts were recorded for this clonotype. CDR3 DNA sequence: TGTGCCAGCAGCGTAGAAACTTCCAGCTCTGGAAACACCATATATTTT. This gives the protein CASSVETSSSGNTIYF. V gene TRBV9 combines with J gene TRBJ1-3, with no clear D. V lost 0 bases and J 0 bases, leaving 10 bases between the germline ends. The germline V gene encodes CDR1 SGDLS and CDR2 YYNGEE. The CDR3 totals 16 residues.

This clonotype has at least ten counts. CDR3: CASSLGGAGEKLFF. The DNA of the CDR3 is TGCGCCAGCAGCTTAGGGGGCGCAGGGGAAAAACTGTTTTTT. This chain links TRBV5-1 with TRBJ1-4, with TRBD1 matching over 7 bases. Germline V gene sequence: CDR1 SGHRS, CDR2 YFSETQ. CDR3 length equals 14 residues. Germline trimming cut 2 bases from V and 8 bases from J; bases unmatched to any gene: 6.

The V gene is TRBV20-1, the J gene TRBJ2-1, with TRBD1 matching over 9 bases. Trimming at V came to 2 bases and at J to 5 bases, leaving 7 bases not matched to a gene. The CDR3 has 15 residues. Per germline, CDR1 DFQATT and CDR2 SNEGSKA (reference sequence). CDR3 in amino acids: CSARPGTGTNNEQFF. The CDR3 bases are TGCAGTGCTAGACCCGGGACAGGGACTAACAATGAGCAGTTCTTC.

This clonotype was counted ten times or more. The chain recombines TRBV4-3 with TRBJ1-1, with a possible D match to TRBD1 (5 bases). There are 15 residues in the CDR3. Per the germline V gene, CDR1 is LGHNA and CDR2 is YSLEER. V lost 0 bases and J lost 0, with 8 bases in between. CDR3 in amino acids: CASSQDLTVNTEAFF. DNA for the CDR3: TGCGCCAGCAGCCAAGATTTGACAGTGAACACTGAAGCTTTCTTT.

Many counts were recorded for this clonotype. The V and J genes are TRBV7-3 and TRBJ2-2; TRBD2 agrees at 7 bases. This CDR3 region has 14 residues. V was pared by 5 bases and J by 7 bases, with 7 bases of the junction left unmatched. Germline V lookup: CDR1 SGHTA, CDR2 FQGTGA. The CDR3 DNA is TGTGCCAGCAGCCCGGGAGGAGAGATCGGGGAGCTGTTTTTT. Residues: CASSPGGEIGELFF.

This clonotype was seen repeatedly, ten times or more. The CDR3 coding sequence is TGCAGTGCCCGGGGACTACCTCTACCCCCCTTCTACAATGAGCAGTTCTTC. This sequence encodes CSARGLPLPPFYNEQFF. The chain employs TRBV20-1 and TRBJ2-1, with 7 bases lining up with TRBD2. Germline V lookup: CDR1 DFQATT, CDR2 SNEGSKA (reference sequence). CDR3 size: 17 residues. V shed 6 bases, J shed 3 bases, and the junction held 17 bases outside the gene matches.

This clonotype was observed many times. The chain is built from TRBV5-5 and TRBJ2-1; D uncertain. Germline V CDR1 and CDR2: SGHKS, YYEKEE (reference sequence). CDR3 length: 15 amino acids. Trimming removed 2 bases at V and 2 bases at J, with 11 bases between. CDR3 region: CASSFSGGAYNEQFF. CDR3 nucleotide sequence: TGTGCCAGCAGCTTTTCCGGCGGTGCCTACAATGAGCAGTTCTTC.

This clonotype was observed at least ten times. The CDR3 reads CSVYGTYGYTF. The CDR3 nucleotides read TGCAGCGTTTACGGGACCTATGGCTACACCTTC. The chain has TRBV29-1 and TRBJ1-2; D is perhaps TRBD1 (5 bases). CDR1 is SQVTM and CDR2 is ANQGSEA in the germline V gene. V was pared by 5 bases and J by 4 bases, with 8 bases between. The CDR3 spans 11 residues.

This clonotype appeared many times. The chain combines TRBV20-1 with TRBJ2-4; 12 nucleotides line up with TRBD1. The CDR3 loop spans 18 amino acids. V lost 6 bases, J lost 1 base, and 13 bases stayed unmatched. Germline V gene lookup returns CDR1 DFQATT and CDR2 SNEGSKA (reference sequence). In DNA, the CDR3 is TGCAGTGCGACCCCGGGACAGGGGGCGAGATCGGCCAAAAACATTCAGTACTTC. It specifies CSATPGQGARSAKNIQYF.

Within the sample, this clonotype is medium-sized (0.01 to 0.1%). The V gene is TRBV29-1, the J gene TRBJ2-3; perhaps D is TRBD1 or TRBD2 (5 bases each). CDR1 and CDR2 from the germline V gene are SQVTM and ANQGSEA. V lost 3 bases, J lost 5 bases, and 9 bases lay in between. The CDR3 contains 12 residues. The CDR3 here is CSVDDGGDTQYF. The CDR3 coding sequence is TGCAGCGTTGATGATGGGGGAGATACGCAGTATTTT.

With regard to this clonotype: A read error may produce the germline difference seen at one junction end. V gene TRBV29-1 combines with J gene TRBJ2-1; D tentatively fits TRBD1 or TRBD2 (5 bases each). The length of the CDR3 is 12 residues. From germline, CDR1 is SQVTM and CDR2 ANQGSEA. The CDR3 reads CSVEATPRGQFF. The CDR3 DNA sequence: TGTAGCGTTGAAGCTACCCCAAGGGGGCAGTTCTTC.

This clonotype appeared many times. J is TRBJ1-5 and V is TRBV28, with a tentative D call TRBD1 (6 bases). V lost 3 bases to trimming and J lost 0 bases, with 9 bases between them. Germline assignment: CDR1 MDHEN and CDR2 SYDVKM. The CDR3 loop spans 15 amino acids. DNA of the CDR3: TGTGCCAGCAGTTTGGGGGCTTATAGCAATCAGCCCCAGCATTTT. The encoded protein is CASSLGAYSNQPQHF.

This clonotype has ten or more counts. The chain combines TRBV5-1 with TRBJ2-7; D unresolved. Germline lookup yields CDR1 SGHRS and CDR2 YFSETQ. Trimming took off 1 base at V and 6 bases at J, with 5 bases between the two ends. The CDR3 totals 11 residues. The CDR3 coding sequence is TGCGCCAGCAGCTTGAATGGCGAGCAGTACTTC. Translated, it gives CASSLNGEQYF.